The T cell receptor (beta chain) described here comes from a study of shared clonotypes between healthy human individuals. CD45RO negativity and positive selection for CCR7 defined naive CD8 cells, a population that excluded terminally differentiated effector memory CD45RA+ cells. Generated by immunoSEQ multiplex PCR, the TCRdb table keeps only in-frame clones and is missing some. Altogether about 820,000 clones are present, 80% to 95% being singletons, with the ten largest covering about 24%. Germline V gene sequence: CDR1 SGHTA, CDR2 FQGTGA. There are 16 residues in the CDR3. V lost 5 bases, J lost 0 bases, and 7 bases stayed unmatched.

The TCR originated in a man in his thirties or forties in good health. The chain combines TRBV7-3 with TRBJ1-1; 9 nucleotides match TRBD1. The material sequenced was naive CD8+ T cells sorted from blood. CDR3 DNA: TGTGCCAGCAGCCCGCCTCGGACAGGGGTGAACACTGAAGCTTTCTTT. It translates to CASSPPRTGVNTEAFF. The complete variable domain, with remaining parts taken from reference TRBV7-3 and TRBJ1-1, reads GAGVSQTPSNKVTEKGKYVELRCDPISGHTALYWYRQSLGQGPEFLIYFQGTGAADDSGLPNDRFFAVRPEGSVSTLKIQRTERGDSAVYLCASSPPRTGVNTEAFFGQGTRLTVV.